This T cell receptor beta chain emerged from a study of blood T cell repertoires in COVID-19. Study as a whole: PBMCs, B-cell-depleted T cells, or T cells provided the cDNA or gDNA that made up the material.

Authors' data handling: Counts of nucleated cells, estimated from reference gene primer amplification, were obtained. Clones were read by immunoSEQ multiplex PCR, and TCRdb kept only the in-frame ones, dropping some. V and J calls and clone size are as listed in that table; D and trimming were resolved from the DNA. The data contain under 200,000 clones, around 90% of them singletons. The V and J ends lost 6 bases and 3 bases, in that order; junction bases with no gene match: 6. This CDR3 has 15 residues. CDR1 and CDR2 (germline): SNHLY, FYNNEI. The sample taken for sequencing was peripheral blood. This TCR derives from a man between 40 and 49 years old with active or convalescent COVID-19. The chain couples TRBV2 to TRBJ1-5; 9 bases are shared with TRBD1. The CDR3 DNA is TGTGCCAGCAGCGCCGGGACAGGGTTCAATCAGCCCCAGCATTTT. This sequence encodes CASSAGTGFNQPQHF.